This T cell receptor (beta chain) was profiled in a study of PD-L1 blockade in urothelial cancer. The V and J ends lost 3 bases and 7 bases respectively, with 14 bases between them. The germline V gene has CDR1 SGDLS and CDR2 YYNGEE. CDR3 length: 15 amino acids. The time point here: peripheral blood 6 weeks after treatment start. The method was immunoSEQ multiplex PCR; TCRdb's version includes in-frame clones alone and lacks a portion of them. The sample records 120,000 or so clones, roughly 88% being singletons. This sequence joins TRBV9 and TRBJ1-6; D may be TRBD1 (5 bases). The origin of this receptor is a man aged 45 to 65 with urothelial cancer. This specimen consisted of PBMCs, obtained around atezolizumab (anti-PD-L1) treatment. CDR3 sequence (DNA): TGTGCCAGCAGCGGTCATGGGGCCCGGAATTCACCCCTCCACTTT. Residues: CASSGHGARNSPLHF.